This record looks at one T cell receptor beta chain sequence and its context. The target antigen is unknown. The V gene's germline CDR1 is SGHNT and CDR2 YYREEE (reference sequence). The CDR3 loop spans 16 amino acids. Trimming removed 4 bases from V and 4 bases from J; junction bases left unmatched: 7. The sample belongs to a study of cytomegalovirus exposure and HLA in healthy donors. Study outcomes and limitations: The study put under 200 TCR beta chains on its list as cytomegalovirus-associated.

Primers included in the PCR were 60 Vbeta and 13 Jbeta primers. Using immunoSEQ multiplex PCR, the repertoire was profiled, and TCRdb retains in-frame clones only, with some absent. The sample records some 180,000 clones, around 80% being singletons. The sample was PBMCs. The chain is built from TRBV5-4 and TRBJ2-2; 10 bases are a match to TRBD1. The TCR originated in an older woman in good health and CMV-seropositive. This CDR3 reads CASSRTGQGVTGELFF. The CDR3 DNA reads TGTGCCAGCAGCCGGACCGGACAGGGGGTCACCGGGGAGCTGTTTTTT. Based on the CDR3 plus reference TRBV5-4 and TRBJ2-2, the full variable domain is ETGVTQSPTHLIKTRGQQVTLRCSSQSGHNTVSWYQQALGQGPQFIFQYYREEENGRGNFPPRFSGLQFPNYSSELNVNALELDDSALYLCASSRTGQGVTGELFFGEGSRLTVL.